The T cell receptor beta chain under discussion was sequenced for a study of Graves' ophthalmopathy and Graves' hyperthyroidism. RNA transcripts were the template, and TCR beta CDR3 regions were amplified from them. Second-round multiplex PCR came after a first-round RT-PCR that employed HTBI primers. Via MiXCR, TCRdb re-called the multiplex PCR reads, giving one row per CDR3 protein. The sample includes about 240,000 distinct CDR3 sequences, around 42% of them seen just once. This CDR3 has 16 amino acids. The germline V gene has CDR1 KGHDR and CDR2 SFDVKD. V lost 5 bases and J 4 bases, leaving 16 bases between the germline ends. This clonotype was found many times.

V usage is TRBV24-1 and J usage is TRBJ2-2; possible D gene TRBD2, 5 bases. The sample was peripheral blood. The clonotype comes from an adult man with Graves' ophthalmopathy. The CDR3 protein is CATSAAGSGLTGELFF. The CDR3 nucleotides read TGTGCCACCAGTGCTGCAGGATCCGGACTCACCGGGGAGCTGTTTTTT.